What follows are 18 T cell receptor beta chains derived from one specimen sequenced in a study of T cells in Graves' hyperthyroidism and ophthalmopathy. TCR beta CDR3 regions were amplified from RNA transcripts. The HTBI primer set served for first-round RT-PCR of the TCR CDR3. TCRdb used MiXCR to reprocess the multiplex PCR reads, holding one entry per CDR3 protein. In the table there are 600,000 to 800,000 distinct CDR3 sequences, around a third of which are singletons. The sequencing input was blood. These receptors were obtained from a woman between 40 and 55 years old with Graves' hyperthyroidism.

This clonotype has a count of ten or more. V and J are TRBV20-1 and TRBJ1-2; D is unclear. The ends were cut back, 0 bases at V and 13 bases at J, with 21 bases in the middle. This CDR3 has 14 residues. Germline V gene data show CDR1 as DFQATT and CDR2 as SNEGSKA (reference sequence). The CDR3 is CSAREDGRSPPLTF. In DNA form, the CDR3 reads TGCAGTGCTAGAGAAGATGGTCGTTCACCACCTCTCACCTTC.

This clonotype appeared many times. This chain connects TRBV7-8 to TRBJ2-7, with 7 bases lining up with TRBD1. Looked up from germline, CDR1 is SGHVS and CDR2 is FQNEAQ. V dropped 5 bases and J dropped 2; count of bases not matched to a gene: 6. The CDR3 is 14 residues long. CDR3 bases: TGTGCCAGCAGCGTAAACAGGGGCGCCTACGAGCAGTACTTC. It encodes CASSVNRGAYEQYF.

The chain carries TRBV4-3 and TRBJ2-2; D gene unclear. CDR3 size: 14 residues. Per the germline V gene, CDR1 is LGHNA and CDR2 is YSLEER. The V gene lost 1 base and the J gene lost 3 bases, with 6 bases spanning the gap. The DNA for the CDR3 is TGCGCCAGCAGCCAAGGCCAGTACACCGGGGAGCTGTTTTTT. Its translation: CASSQGQYTGELFF.

The chain links TRBV4-3 to TRBJ1-1, with a tentative D call TRBD1 (6 bases). Trimming took 4 bases from V and 2 from J, leaving 11 bases between them. Germline CDR1 is LGHNA and CDR2 is YSLEER. CDR3 size: 14 residues. The CDR3 DNA reads as TGCGCCAGCAGCCCCCAGGGGATCAACACTGAAGCTTTCTTT. It yields the protein CASSPQGINTEAFF.

This clonotype came up many times. This chain connects TRBV7-6 to TRBJ1-3, with 10 nucleotides matching TRBD1. The J segment lost 7 bases and the V segment lost 4 bases, leaving 4 bases of the junction unmatched. CDR1 and CDR2 from the germline V gene are SGHVS and FNYEAQ. This CDR3 region has 14 residues. The CDR3, as DNA: TGTGCCAGCAGCTCACCGGGACAGGGGAACACCATATATTTT. This translates into CASSSPGQGNTIYF.

This clonotype was counted only a few times. The gene calls are TRBV12-3 or TRBV12-4 and TRBJ2-5; D is undetermined. CDR3 length equals 15 residues. Trimming took off 5 bases at V and 0 bases at J, with 13 bases between the two ends. The CDR3 here is CASSPSRPYQETQYF. In DNA form, the CDR3 reads TGTGCCAGCAGTCCCAGTCGACCGTACCAAGAGACCCAGTACTTC.

There are many counts of this clonotype. This chain links TRBV14 with TRBJ1-4; no firm D call. The germline V gene has CDR1 SGHDN and CDR2 FVKESK. The V and J ends lost 3 bases and 2 bases respectively, with 1 base between them. The CDR3 is 12 residues long. The CDR3 nucleotides are TGTGCCAGCAGCCACACTAATGAAAAACTGTTTTTT. Translating it yields CASSHTNEKLFF.

The V gene is TRBV6-5, the J gene TRBJ2-3; a weak D match, TRBD2 (5 bases). CDR1 and CDR2 from the germline V gene are MNHEY and SVGAGI. The CDR3 is made up of 15 amino acids. V was trimmed by 5 bases and J by 3 bases, leaving 15 bases between them. As DNA, the CDR3 is TGTGCCAGCAGTGAAGCTGCGGACTGGACAGATACGCAGTATTTT. Its translation: CASSEAADWTDTQYF.

This clonotype was detected only once. The CDR3 DNA reads TGCAGTGCTAGAGACGGCACACGGGGCAATGAGCAGTTCTTC. Residues: CSARDGTRGNEQFF. The rearrangement uses TRBV20-1 and TRBJ2-5, with a possible D match to TRBD2 (5 bases). With the DNA end fitting TRBJ2-1 better, the J assignment may be wrong. The CDR3 extends over 14 amino acids. The germline V gene encodes CDR1 DFQATT and CDR2 SNEGSKA (reference sequence).

In regard to this clonotype: The junction departs from germline at one end; a sequencing error may be responsible. The chain carries TRBV10-3 and TRBJ1-5, with 11 bases fitting TRBD1. Germline lookup yields CDR1 ENHRY and CDR2 SYGVKD. The CDR3 runs 18 residues. The CDR3 region is CAISESAWGQGDNQPQHF. The CDR3, as DNA: TGTGCCATTAGTGAGTCTGCCTGGGGACAGGGGGACAATCAGCCCCAGCATTTT.

This clonotype was recorded at least ten times. The V gene is TRBV7-3, the J gene TRBJ2-7, with 8 bases fitting TRBD2. The germline CDR1 and CDR2 sequences are SGHTA and FQGTGA. With 3 bases clipped from V and 4 bases from J, the junction kept 5 bases outside the gene matches. The CDR3 runs to 14 residues. The CDR3 nucleotides read TGTGCCAGCAGCTTCGCGGGAGGCGGGTACGAGCAGTACTTC. Protein product: CASSFAGGGYEQYF.

This clonotype was recorded a few times. The rearrangement uses TRBV7-9 and TRBJ2-5; D may be TRBD1 (5 bases). This CDR3 has 15 amino acids. Trimming took 2 bases from V and 5 from J, leaving 15 bases between them. Germline CDR1 SEHNR, CDR2 FQNEAQ (reference sequence). Written as DNA, the CDR3 is TGTGCCAGCAGCTTATATACAGGTCCAGGGGAGACCCAGTACTTC. Translation gives CASSLYTGPGETQYF. Based on the CDR3 plus reference TRBV7-9 and TRBJ2-5, the full variable domain is DTGVSQNPRHKITKRGQNVTFRCDPISEHNRLYWYRQTLGQGPEFLTYFQNEAQLEKSRLLSDRFSAERPKGSFSTLEIQRTEQGDSAMYLCASSLYTGPGETQYFGPGTRLLVL.

This clonotype has more than one count but fewer than ten. The chain couples TRBV20-1 to TRBJ2-3; 16 positions agree with TRBD2. Germline V lookup: CDR1 DFQATT, CDR2 SNEGSKA (reference sequence). CDR3 length: 17 residues. Losses at the gene ends were 6 bases for V and 1 base for J; bases not matched to a gene: 7. In nucleotides, the CDR3 is TGCAGTGCCGAGGGACTAGCGGGGGGGTTTGGCACAGATACGCAGTATTTT. It codes for CSAEGLAGGFGTDTQYF.

The chain uses TRBV29-1 and TRBJ1-1; 8 bases line up with TRBD1. This CDR3 region has 11 residues. CDR1 is SQVTM, CDR2 ANQGSEA, per germline. J lost 8 bases, V lost 3 bases, and 2 bases had no gene match. CDR3 in DNA: TGCAGCGTTGACGACAGGGGCGAAGCTTTCTTT. Translating gives CSVDDRGEAFF.

This clonotype was picked up many times. The CDR3 is CASSWNVEETQYF. CDR3 nucleotide sequence: TGCGCCAGCAGCTGGAATGTAGAGGAGACCCAGTACTTC. J is TRBJ2-5 and V is TRBV5-1; D remains ambiguous. The V gene's germline CDR1 is SGHRS and CDR2 YFSETQ. V was shortened by 3 bases and J by 5 bases, with 11 bases between the two germline ends. The CDR3 is 13 amino acids.

This clonotype has at least ten counts. This rearrangement joins TRBV11-2 to TRBJ1-1, with TRBD1 as a possible D gene (6 bases). Germline CDR1 is SGHAT and CDR2 is FQNNGV. This CDR3 contains 12 residues. V lost 7 bases and J lost 10, with 16 bases in between. CDR3 region: CASTQADRLAFF. Written as DNA, the CDR3 is TGTGCCAGCACCCAAGCCGACAGGCTAGCTTTCTTT.

The genes are TRBV5-6 and TRBJ2-7; D uncertain. V lost 0 bases to trimming and J lost 2 bases, with 12 bases between them. The germline V gene encodes CDR1 SGHDT and CDR2 YYEEEE. The CDR3 length is 15 residues. The CDR3 region has the DNA TGTGCCAGCAGCTTGGATTGTGGAACTGCCTACGAGCAGTACTTC. The encoded protein is CASSLDCGTAYEQYF.

The V and J genes are TRBV20-1 and TRBJ1-5; 7 positions agree with TRBD1. CDR1 and CDR2 from the germline V gene are DFQATT and SNEGSKA (reference sequence). The CDR3 extends over 13 amino acids. Trimming removed 4 bases from V and 7 bases from J; junction bases left unmatched: 7. CDR3: CSAKLQGSQPQHF. The CDR3, as DNA: TGCAGTGCTAAATTACAGGGGTCCCAGCCCCAGCATTTT.